This TCR beta chain was sequenced during a study of shared T cell receptors in the human thymus. Here immunoSEQ multiplex PCR was the method, and the copy in TCRdb shows in-frame clones only, minus some. The data contain over 350,000 clones, about 95% of them seen just once; the ten biggest clones take up 0.015% to 0.02%. The CDR3 runs 18 residues. CDR1 MNHEY and CDR2 SMNVEV come from the germline V gene (reference sequence). The V and J ends lost 11 bases and 0 bases respectively, with 28 bases between them. The receptor's source is a human donor. This chain uses TRBV27 with TRBJ1-2, with D possibly being TRBD1 (5 bases). Sequences were obtained from thymocytes. The CDR3 region has the DNA TGTGCCTCGGGCTCGAAGGGGAAATCCCCGAGAACTAACTATGGCTACACCTTC. Its protein product is CASGSKGKSPRTNYGYTF.